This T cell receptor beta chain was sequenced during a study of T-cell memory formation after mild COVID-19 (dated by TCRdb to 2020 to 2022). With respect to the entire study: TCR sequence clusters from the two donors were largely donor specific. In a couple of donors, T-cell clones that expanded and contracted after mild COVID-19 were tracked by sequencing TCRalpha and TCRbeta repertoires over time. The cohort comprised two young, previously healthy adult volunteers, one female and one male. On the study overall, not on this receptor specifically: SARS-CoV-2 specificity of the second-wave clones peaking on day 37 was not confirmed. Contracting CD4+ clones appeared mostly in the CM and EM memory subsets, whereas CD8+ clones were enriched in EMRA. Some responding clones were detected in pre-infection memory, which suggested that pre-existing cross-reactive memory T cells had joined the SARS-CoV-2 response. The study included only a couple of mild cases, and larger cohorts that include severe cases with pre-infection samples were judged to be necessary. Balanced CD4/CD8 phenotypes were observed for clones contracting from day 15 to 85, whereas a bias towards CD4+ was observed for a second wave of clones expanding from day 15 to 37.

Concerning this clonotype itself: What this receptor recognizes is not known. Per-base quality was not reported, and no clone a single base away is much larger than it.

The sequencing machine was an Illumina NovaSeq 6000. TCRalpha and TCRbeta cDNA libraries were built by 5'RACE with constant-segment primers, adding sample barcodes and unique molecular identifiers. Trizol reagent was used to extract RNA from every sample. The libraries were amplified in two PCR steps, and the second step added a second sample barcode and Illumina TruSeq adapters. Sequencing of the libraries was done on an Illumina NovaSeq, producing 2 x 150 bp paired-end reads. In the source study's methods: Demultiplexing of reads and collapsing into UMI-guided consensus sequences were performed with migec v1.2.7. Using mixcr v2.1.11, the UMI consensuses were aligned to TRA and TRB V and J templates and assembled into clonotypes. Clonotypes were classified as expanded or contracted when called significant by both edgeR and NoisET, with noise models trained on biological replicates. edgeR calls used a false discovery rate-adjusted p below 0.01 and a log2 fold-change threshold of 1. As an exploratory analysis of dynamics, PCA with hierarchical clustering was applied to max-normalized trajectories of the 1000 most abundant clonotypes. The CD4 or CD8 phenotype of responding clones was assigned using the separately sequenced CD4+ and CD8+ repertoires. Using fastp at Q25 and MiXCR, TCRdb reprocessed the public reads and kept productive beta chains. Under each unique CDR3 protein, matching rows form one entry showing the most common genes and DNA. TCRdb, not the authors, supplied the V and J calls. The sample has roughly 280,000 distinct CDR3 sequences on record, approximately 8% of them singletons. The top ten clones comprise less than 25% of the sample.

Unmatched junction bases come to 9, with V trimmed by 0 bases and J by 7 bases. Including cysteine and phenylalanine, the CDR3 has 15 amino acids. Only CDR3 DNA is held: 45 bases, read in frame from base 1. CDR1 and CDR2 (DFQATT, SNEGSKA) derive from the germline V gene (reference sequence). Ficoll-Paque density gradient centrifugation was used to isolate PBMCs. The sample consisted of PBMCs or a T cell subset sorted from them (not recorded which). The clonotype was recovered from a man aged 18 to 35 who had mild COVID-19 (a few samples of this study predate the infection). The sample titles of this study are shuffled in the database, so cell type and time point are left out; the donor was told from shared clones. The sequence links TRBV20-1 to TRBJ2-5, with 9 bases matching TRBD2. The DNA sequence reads TGCAGTGCTAGAGACGATAGCGGGGGCCTGGGGACCCAGTACTTC. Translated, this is CSARDDSGGLGTQYF.